Below are 4 T cell receptor beta chains sequenced from a single sample in a study of PD-L1 blockade in urothelial cancer. Sample time point: pretreatment peripheral blood. Method: immunoSEQ multiplex PCR; TCRdb's copy keeps in-frame clones and lacks some. The sample has approximately 51,000 clones, around 84% seen once. The sequencing here drew on PBMCs, taken around atezolizumab (anti-PD-L1) treatment. These receptors originate from a man in his fifties or sixties with urothelial cancer.

The rearrangement links TRBV6-5 to TRBJ1-5, with 10 positions matching TRBD1. The length of the CDR3 is 15 residues. The V gene end was trimmed by 6 bases and the J gene end by 5 bases; junction bases not matched to a gene: 7. Germline CDR1 and CDR2: MNHEY and SVGAGI. This CDR3 is CASRRQGAPDQPQHF. The CDR3 region has the DNA TGTGCCAGCAGGAGACAGGGGGCGCCTGATCAGCCCCAGCATTTT.

The J gene is TRBJ1-1, the V gene TRBV30, with TRBD1 as a possible D gene (6 bases). Between the trimmed V and J ends, which lost 0 bases and 1 base, there was a span of 12 bases. This CDR3 region has 15 residues. The germline V gene has CDR1 GTSNPN and CDR2 SVGIG (reference sequence). CDR3 in amino acids: CAWSVWGGGNTEAFF. CDR3 in DNA: TGTGCCTGGAGTGTTTGGGGGGGCGGGAACACTGAAGCTTTCTTT.

V and J are TRBV9 and TRBJ2-1; D might be TRBD1 (7 bases). The CDR3 spans 16 residues. CDR1 and CDR2 from the germline V gene are SGDLS and YYNGEE. The V gene lost 0 bases and the J gene lost 1 base, with 11 bases spanning the gap. The CDR3 nucleotides are TGTGCCAGCAGCGTAGCAGCAGGGGGGTCCTACAATGAGCAGTTCTTC. Encoded protein: CASSVAAGGSYNEQFF.

The V call is TRBV15, the J call TRBJ2-2; 8 positions agree with TRBD1. The length of the CDR3 is 15 residues. The ends lost 4 bases at V and 0 bases at J; junction bases unmatched: 1. The germline V gene has CDR1 LNHNV and CDR2 YYDKDF (reference sequence). CDR3: CATSIQGANTGELFF. The CDR3, as DNA: TGTGCCACCAGCATACAGGGGGCGAACACCGGGGAGCTGTTTTTT.